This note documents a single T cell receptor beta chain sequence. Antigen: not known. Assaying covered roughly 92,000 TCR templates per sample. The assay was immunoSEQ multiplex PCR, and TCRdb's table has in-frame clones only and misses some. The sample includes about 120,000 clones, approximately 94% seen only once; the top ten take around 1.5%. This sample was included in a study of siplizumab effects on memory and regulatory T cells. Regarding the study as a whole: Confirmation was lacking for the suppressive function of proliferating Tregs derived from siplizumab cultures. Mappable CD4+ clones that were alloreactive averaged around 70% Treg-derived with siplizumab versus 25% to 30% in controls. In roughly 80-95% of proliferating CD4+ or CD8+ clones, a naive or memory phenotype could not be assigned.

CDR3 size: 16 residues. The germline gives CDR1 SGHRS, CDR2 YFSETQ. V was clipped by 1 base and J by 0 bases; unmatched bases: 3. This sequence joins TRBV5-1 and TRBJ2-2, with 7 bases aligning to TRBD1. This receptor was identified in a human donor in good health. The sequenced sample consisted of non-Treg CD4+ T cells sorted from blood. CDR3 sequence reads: CASSLYQGANTGELFF. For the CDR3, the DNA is TGCGCCAGCAGCTTGTATCAGGGGGCGAACACCGGGGAGCTGTTTTTT.